This T cell receptor (beta chain) came from a study of molecular identifiers for immune sequencing clone quantification. This clonotype has a count of ten or more. With 5 bases clipped from V and 0 bases from J, the junction kept 4 bases outside the gene matches. Germline values: CDR1 SEHNR, CDR2 FQNEAQ (reference sequence). The CDR3 is 15 amino acids. MiXCR was run by TCRdb on the PCR reads, yielding one entry per CDR3 protein. The sample includes 40,000 to 45,000 distinct CDR3 sequences, under 25% of them seen just once. This sequence joins TRBV7-9 and TRBJ2-1, with TRBD1 matching over 7 bases. The source material was naive CD8+ T cells from blood, with Jurkat cell RNA spiked in. Subset of the sample: FACS-sorted CD8+CD4-CCR7+CD45RA+ naive T cells. This clonotype originated in a human donor in good health. Some libraries in this study had Jurkat cell RNA spiked in. The CDR3 region has the DNA TGTGCCAGCAGCGCCCGGGACAGCTCCTACAATGAGCAGTTCTTC. Its protein product is CASSARDSSYNEQFF.